Shown below are 15 T cell receptor beta chains from a single sample sequenced in a study of control samples from healthy donors and cancer patients. Profiling relied on immunoSEQ multiplex PCR, and the TCRdb table lists in-frame clones only, not all of them. This table has fewer than 500,000 clones, around 90% appearing once. Source material: PBMCs. These receptor sequences come from a middle-aged man with head and neck cancer.

The chain employs TRBV6-6 and TRBJ1-6, with 7 positions matching TRBD1. The trim removed 6 bases at V and 7 bases at J, leaving 6 bases unmatched. From germline, CDR1 is MNHNY and CDR2 SVGAGI (reference sequence). The CDR3 has 14 residues. The CDR3 here is CASSLDRENSPLHF. The CDR3 DNA is TGTGCCAGCAGCCTCGACAGGGAGAATTCACCCCTCCACTTT.

The J gene is TRBJ2-1, the V gene TRBV11-2; D remains ambiguous. Trimming pared 0 bases from V and 10 bases from J, leaving 7 bases between. Germline V gene sequence: CDR1 SGHAT, CDR2 FQNNGV. This CDR3 contains 12 residues. Written as DNA, the CDR3 is TGTGCCAGCAGCTTAGATCTATGGGAGCAGTTCTTC. Translating it yields CASSLDLWEQFF.

The count of this clone is one. The V and J genes are TRBV15 and TRBJ2-3; a possible D gene is TRBD2 (5 bases). Looked up from germline, CDR1 is LNHNV and CDR2 is YYDKDF (reference sequence). V shed 3 bases and J shed 0 bases, with 10 bases lying between them. This CDR3 is built from 15 residues. The CDR3 nucleotides are TGTGCCACCAGCAGGGAGGCCGGTAGCACAGATACGCAGTATTTT. This encodes CATSREAGSTDTQYF.

The chain recombines TRBV5-6 with TRBJ2-7, with D possibly TRBD2 on 5 matching bases. Germline V CDR1 and CDR2: SGHDT, YYEEEE. This CDR3 is built from 14 residues. The V gene lost 4 bases and the J gene lost 5 bases, with 16 bases spanning the gap. Here the CDR3 reads CASSPGQASHEQYF. The CDR3 bases are TGTGCCAGCAGCCCGGGTCAGGCTAGCCACGAGCAGTACTTC.

The chain combines TRBV5-1 with TRBJ2-7; weak D call: TRBD1 (5 bases). Trimming stripped 0 bases from V and 2 bases from J, with 9 bases between. The CDR3 runs 14 residues. In germline, CDR1 is SGHRS, CDR2 YFSETQ. The CDR3 bases are TGCGCCAGCAGCTTGGTCACAGGCGCCTACGAGCAGTACTTC. It specifies CASSLVTGAYEQYF.

The CDR3 is CASRLQRDTDTQYF. DNA of the CDR3: TGTGCCAGTAGACTCCAGCGTGACACAGATACGCAGTATTTT. The chain recombines TRBV19 with TRBJ2-3, with D unresolved. Germline CDR1 is LNHDA and CDR2 is SQIVND (reference sequence). This CDR3 is 14 amino acids long. Trimming pared 6 bases from V and 2 bases from J, leaving 12 bases between.

The rearrangement uses TRBV6-1 and TRBJ2-1; D is undetermined. V lost 1 base and J 0 bases, leaving 16 bases between the germline ends. The CDR3 covers 18 residues. Per germline, CDR1 MNHNS and CDR2 SASEGT. This chain's CDR3 is CASSEGTVPWSSYNEQFF. The CDR3 nucleotides are TGTGCCAGCAGTGAAGGCACAGTTCCCTGGAGCTCCTACAATGAGCAGTTCTTC.

The chain joins TRBV4-1 to TRBJ1-1; D perhaps matches TRBD1 (5 bases). This CDR3 has 16 amino acids. Germline CDR1 is MGHRA and CDR2 is YSYEKL. Between the trimmed V and J ends, which lost 0 bases and 1 base, there was a span of 12 bases. The CDR3 region is CASSQDEEGENTEAFF. The DNA of the CDR3 is TGCGCCAGCAGCCAAGATGAGGAAGGGGAGAACACTGAAGCTTTCTTT.

J is TRBJ2-7 and V is TRBV6-2 or TRBV6-3; a weak D match, TRBD2 (7 bases). Trimming took off 4 bases at V and 0 bases at J, with 13 bases between the two ends. CDR3 length: 15 amino acids. The germline CDR1 and CDR2 sequences are MNHEY and SVGEGT. CDR3 bases: TGTGCCAGCAGTTTCCGGGGGGCCCTCTCCTACGAGCAGTACTTC. It yields the protein CASSFRGALSYEQYF.

This chain uses TRBV20-1 with TRBJ2-2, with D hard to call. CDR3 length: 12 residues. CDR1 is DFQATT and CDR2 is SNEGSKA in the germline V gene (reference sequence). Trimming took 3 bases from V and 8 from J, leaving 10 bases between them. CDR3 coding DNA: TGCAGTGCTAGTTCCGGCGCGGGGGAGCTGTTTTTT. It specifies CSASSGAGELFF.

This chain connects TRBV6-5 to TRBJ2-1, with 9 bases that match TRBD1. The V and J ends lost 7 bases and 14 bases, in that order; junction bases with no gene match: 6. Germline V gives CDR1 MNHEY, CDR2 SVGAGI. The CDR3 totals 11 residues. The CDR3 here is CASNMGQGEFF. The CDR3 nucleotides read TGTGCCAGCAATATGGGACAGGGTGAGTTCTTC.

The chain couples TRBV7-2 to TRBJ2-2, with 12 bases lining up with TRBD2. This CDR3 contains 18 residues. The V gene's germline CDR1 is SGHTA and CDR2 FQGNSA. V lost 0 bases, J lost 2 bases, and 4 bases stayed unmatched. The CDR3 loop reads CASSLARLAGANTGELFF. In nucleotides, the CDR3 is TGTGCCAGCAGCTTAGCAAGACTAGCGGGGGCCAACACCGGGGAGCTGTTTTTT.

The V call is TRBV9, the J call TRBJ1-4; 9 bases fit TRBD1. The CDR3 covers 16 residues. V dropped 2 bases and J dropped 2; count of bases not matched to a gene: 4. Germline V CDR1 and CDR2: SGDLS, YYNGEE. CDR3: CASSVGQGGTNEKLFF. The CDR3 coding sequence is TGTGCCAGCAGCGTGGGACAGGGAGGGACTAATGAAAAACTGTTTTTT.

The V and J genes are TRBV30 and TRBJ2-3; 9 bases line up with TRBD1. This CDR3 is 15 amino acids long. The ends lost 4 bases at V and 5 bases at J; junction bases unmatched: 10. Germline assignment: CDR1 GTSNPN and CDR2 SVGIG (reference sequence). The CDR3 nucleotides are TGTGCCTGGAATCCGGGGGACAGGGTCGGAGATACGCAGTATTTT. Its translation: CAWNPGDRVGDTQYF.

The chain couples TRBV5-1 to TRBJ2-1; 8 bases are shared with TRBD1. J lost 5 bases, V lost 3 bases, and 16 bases had no gene match. Per the germline V gene, CDR1 is SGHRS and CDR2 is YFSETQ. CDR3 size: 18 residues. CDR3 coding DNA: TGCGCCAGCAGCTCCTCCCCAGGGGGCACGATTTCGAACAATGAGCAGTTCTTC. Translated: CASSSSPGGTISNNEQFF.